This T cell receptor beta chain originates from a study of regulatory T cells in long-lasting Graves disease. Study background: The study counted Graves' disease as persistent given over 5 years of antithyroid drugs and positive TSH receptor antibodies.

The V gene lost 3 bases and the J gene lost 0 bases, with 11 bases spanning the gap. This CDR3 is 15 amino acids long. Germline V CDR1 and CDR2: ENHRY, SYGVKD. Regarding the study as a whole: The work looked only at peripheral blood and did not look at thyroid tissue. Persistent cases favored TRBV28, TRBJ1-2 and TRBJ2-5.

Arm-PCR with iRepertoire HTBI primers amplified the CDR3 regions for these TCR beta libraries. TCRdb reprocessed the multiplex PCR reads with MiXCR, giving one entry per CDR3 protein. The sample has about 420,000 distinct CDR3 sequences, about 25% seen once. A few counts support this clonotype. Its antigen is currently unknown. The time point here: persistent/refractory GD, antithyroid drugs over 5 years with positive TRAb. The TCR library was prepared using RNA isolated from PBMCs. In each case, Graves' disease was diagnosed per American Thyroid Association guidelines. The sequencing used peripheral blood mononuclear cells (PBMCs), collected when the disease was refractory, from a patient treated with antithyroid drugs. This chain joins TRBV10-3 and TRBJ1-2; D is ambiguous. The source is a female donor with Graves disease. CDR3 DNA: TGTGCCATCAGTGAAGGACCGATGACTAACTATGGCTACACCTTC. Encoded protein: CAISEGPMTNYGYTF.